This T cell receptor (beta chain) was sequenced in a study of T cells in Graves' hyperthyroidism and ophthalmopathy. RNA transcripts served as the template for amplifying TCR beta CDR3 regions. Carried out on the TCR CDR3, a first-round RT-PCR used the HTBI primer set. TCRdb used MiXCR to reprocess the multiplex PCR reads, holding one entry per CDR3 protein. The sample consists of about 740,000 distinct CDR3 sequences, less than 15% of them appearing once. This clonotype has a handful of counts. Germline CDR1 reads SQVTM; CDR2 reads ANQGSEA. The V and J ends lost 7 bases and 3 bases, in that order; junction bases with no gene match: 10. The CDR3 has 15 residues.

The chain carries TRBV29-1 and TRBJ2-7; the match to TRBD2 covers 12 bases. The sequencing input was blood. This sequence originates from a young woman with Graves' hyperthyroidism. The CDR3 region is CSATEGLAGRYEQYF. The CDR3 DNA is TGCAGCGCCACCGAGGGACTAGCGGGTCGCTACGAGCAGTACTTC.